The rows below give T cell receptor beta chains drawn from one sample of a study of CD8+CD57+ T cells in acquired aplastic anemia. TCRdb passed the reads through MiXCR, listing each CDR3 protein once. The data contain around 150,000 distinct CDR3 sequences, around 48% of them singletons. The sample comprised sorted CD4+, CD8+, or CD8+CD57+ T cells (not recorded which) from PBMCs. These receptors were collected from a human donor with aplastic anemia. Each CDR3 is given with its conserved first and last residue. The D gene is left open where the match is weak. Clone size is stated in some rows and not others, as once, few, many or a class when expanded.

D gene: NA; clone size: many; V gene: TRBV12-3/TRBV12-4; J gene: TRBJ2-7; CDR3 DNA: TGTGCCAGCAGTTTCCCCCTAACAGGGCGCGAGCAGTACTTC; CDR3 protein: CASSFPLTGREQYF
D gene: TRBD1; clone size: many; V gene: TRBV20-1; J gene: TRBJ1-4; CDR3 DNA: TGCAGTGCTAGAGACCCGGGACAGGGTAATGAAAAACTGTTTTTT; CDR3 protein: CSARDPGQGNEKLFF
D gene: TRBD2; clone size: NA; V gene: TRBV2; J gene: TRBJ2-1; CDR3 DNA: TGTGCCAGCAGTGATAGGCTAGCGGGGCTTAACAATGAGCAGTTCTTC; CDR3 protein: CASSDRLAGLNNEQFF
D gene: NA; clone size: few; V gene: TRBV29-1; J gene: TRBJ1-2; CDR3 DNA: TGCAGCGCCTACGGGGGCACCGGCTACACCTTC; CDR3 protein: CSAYGGTGYTF
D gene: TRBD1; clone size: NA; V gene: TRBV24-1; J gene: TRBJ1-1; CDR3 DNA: TGTGCCACCAGTGGGACAGGGGGAGGCACTGAAGCTTTCTTT; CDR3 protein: CATSGTGGGTEAFF
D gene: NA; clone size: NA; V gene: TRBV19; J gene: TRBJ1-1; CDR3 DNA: TGTGCCAGTAGTATAAGCATGGAGGGACAAAAAGCTTTCTTT; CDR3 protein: CASSISMEGQKAFF
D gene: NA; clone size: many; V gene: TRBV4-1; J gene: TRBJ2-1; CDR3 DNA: TGCGCCAGCAGCCAAGGATCCATTGAGCAGTTCTTC; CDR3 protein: CASSQGSIEQFF
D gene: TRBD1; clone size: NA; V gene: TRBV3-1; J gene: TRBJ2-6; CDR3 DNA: TGTGCCAGCAGCCAGTACAGGGGGCGAGACTCTGGGGCCAACGTCCTGACTTTC; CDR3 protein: CASSQYRGRDSGANVLTF
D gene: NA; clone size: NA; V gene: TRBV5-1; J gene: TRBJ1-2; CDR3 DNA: TGCGCCAGCAGCTCGGACAGCTTTCGGGGCTACACCTTC; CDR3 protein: CASSSDSFRGYTF
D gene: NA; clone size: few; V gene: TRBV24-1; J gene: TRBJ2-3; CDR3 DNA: TGTGCCACCAGTGATTACCCACAGGGAATCACAGATACGCAGTATTTT; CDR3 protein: CATSDYPQGITDTQYF
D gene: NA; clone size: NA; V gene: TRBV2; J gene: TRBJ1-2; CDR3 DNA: TGTGCCAGCCAAGAGACAGACCAGAATGGCTACACCTTC; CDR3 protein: CASQETDQNGYTF
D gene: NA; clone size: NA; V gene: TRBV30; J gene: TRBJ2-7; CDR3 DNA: TGTGCCTGGAACCGCGACGGGAACGAGCAGTACTTC; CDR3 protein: CAWNRDGNEQYF
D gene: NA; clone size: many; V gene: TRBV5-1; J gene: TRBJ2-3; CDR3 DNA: TGCGCCAGCGGGGAACTAGGGATTACGTATACGCAGTATTTT; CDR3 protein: CASGELGITYTQYF
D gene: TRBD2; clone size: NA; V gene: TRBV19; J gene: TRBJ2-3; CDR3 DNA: TGTGCCAGTAGTAGAGGATTAGCGGGAGCCACAGATACGCAGTATTTT; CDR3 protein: CASSRGLAGATDTQYF
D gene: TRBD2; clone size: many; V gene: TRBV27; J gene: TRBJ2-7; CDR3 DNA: TGTGCCAGCAGTTTCGCCCCCCAATCTAGCGGCGAGCAGTACTTC; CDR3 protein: CASSFAPQSSGEQYF
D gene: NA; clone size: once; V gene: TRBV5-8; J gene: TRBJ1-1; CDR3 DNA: TGTGCCAGCAGCTTGAGGGTCGGCGGGGCTTTCTTT; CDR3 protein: CASSLRVGGAFF
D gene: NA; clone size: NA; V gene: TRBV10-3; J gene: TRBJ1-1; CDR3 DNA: TGTGCCATCAGTGCCCGGGAAACCATGGTCACTGAAGCTTTCTTT; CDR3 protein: CAISARETMVTEAFF
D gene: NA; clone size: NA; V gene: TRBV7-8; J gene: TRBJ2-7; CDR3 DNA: TGTGCCACACACCTTTTTGCGGGGCGAAACTACGAGCAGTACTTC; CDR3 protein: CATHLFAGRNYEQYF
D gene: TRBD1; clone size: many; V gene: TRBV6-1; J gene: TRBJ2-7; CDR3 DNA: TGTGCCAGCACCTACGGGACAGGCTACGAGCAGTACTTC; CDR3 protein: CASTYGTGYEQYF
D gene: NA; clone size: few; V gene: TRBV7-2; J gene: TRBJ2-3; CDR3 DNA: TGTGCCAGCAGCTTATGGGAATCAGATACGCAGTATTTT; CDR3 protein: CASSLWESDTQYF
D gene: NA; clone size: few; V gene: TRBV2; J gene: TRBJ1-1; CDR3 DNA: TGTGCCAGCAGTCTTGATACTCTCAGGGGCACTGAAGCTTTCTTT; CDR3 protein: CASSLDTLRGTEAFF
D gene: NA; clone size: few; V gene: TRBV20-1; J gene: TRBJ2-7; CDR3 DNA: TGCAGTGCTAGAGGGCAGTCCTACGAGCAGTACTTC; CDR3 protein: CSARGQSYEQYF
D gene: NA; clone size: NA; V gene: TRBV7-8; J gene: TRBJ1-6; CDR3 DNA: TGTGCCAGCAGCACGGACAGAGACTTAAGCTCCTATAATTCACCCCTCCACTTT; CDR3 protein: CASSTDRDLSSYNSPLHF
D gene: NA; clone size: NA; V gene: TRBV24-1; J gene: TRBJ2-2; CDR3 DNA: TGTGCCACCAGTAAGGGGGGACAGCCGAACACCGGGGAGCTGTTTTTT; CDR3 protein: CATSKGGQPNTGELFF
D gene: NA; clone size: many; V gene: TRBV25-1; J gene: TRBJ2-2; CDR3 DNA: TGTGCCAGCAGGCCGAACACCGGGGAGCTGTTTTTT; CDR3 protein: CASRPNTGELFF